A selection of T cell receptor beta chains follows, all from one sample in a study of regulatory T cells in long-lasting Graves disease. TCRdb independently ran MiXCR on the multiplex PCR reads; one entry per CDR3 protein. Here the sample spans under 350,000 distinct CDR3 sequences, roughly a fifth being singletons. Sequencing was performed on peripheral blood mononuclear cells (PBMCs), taken when the disease was refractory, from a patient treated with antithyroid drugs. The receptor set was obtained from a female donor with Graves disease. CDR3s include the opening cysteine and the closing phenylalanine or tryptophan. A D gene is named only where the DNA matches it firmly. Clone size is stated in some rows and not others, as once, few, many or a class when expanded.

D | J | size | V | DNA | CDR3
NA | TRBJ1-5 | few | TRBV2 | TGTGCCAGCAGTGAGATTAGCAATCAGCCCCAGCATTTT | CASSEISNQPQHF
NA | TRBJ1-4 | NA | TRBV7-9 | TGTGCCAGCAGCGTCCGGGACCTGGGGGAAAAACTGTTTTTT | CASSVRDLGEKLFF
NA | TRBJ1-4 | many | TRBV2 | TGTGCCAGCAGTGACGAATCAACTAATGAAAAACTGTTTTTT | CASSDESTNEKLFF
NA | TRBJ1-3 | many | TRBV30 | TGTGCCTGGAGGAGGGATCCTGGAAACACCATATATTTT | CAWRRDPGNTIYF
TRBD1 | TRBJ1-1 | NA | TRBV6-4 | TGTGCCAGCAGGGAAGACAGGGTTCACACTGAAGCTTTCTTT | CASREDRVHTEAFF
NA | TRBJ1-1 | few | TRBV25-1 | TGTGCCAGCACCTCGACTGGGGCCACTGAAGCTTTCTTT | CASTSTGATEAFF
TRBD2 | TRBJ2-1 | NA | TRBV6-1 | TGTGCCAGCAGCGCTGCGCCAGTAGCGGGAACGGTTGAGCAGTTCTTC | CASSAAPVAGTVEQFF
NA | TRBJ1-1 | once | TRBV10-1 | TGCGCCAGCAGTGAGGGTGGGGAGGGCACTGAAGCTTTCTTT | CASSEGGEGTEAFF
NA | TRBJ1-1 | few | TRBV28 | TGTGCCAGCAGTTCGGGGGTTGGGGCTGAAGCTTTCTTT | CASSSGVGAEAFF
NA | TRBJ1-2 | many | TRBV7-6 | TGTGCCAGCAGCCCGGACGGGATAGGGGGCTACACCTTC | CASSPDGIGGYTF
TRBD2 | TRBJ2-4 | many | TRBV6-1 | TGTGCCAGCACCGGGACTAGCCTGGACATTCAGTACTTC | CASTGTSLDIQYF
TRBD2 | TRBJ2-7 | NA | TRBV6-1 | TGTGCCAGCAGGGACACCGGGACTAGCTCCTACGAGCAGTACTTC | CASRDTGTSSYEQYF
NA | TRBJ1-2 | NA | TRBV3-2 | TGTGCCAGCAGCCAGACGGCCCCCGTCTATGGCTACACCTTC | CASSQTAPVYGYTF
TRBD2 | TRBJ2-4 | NA | TRBV5-1 | TGCGCCAGCAGCGGACTAGCGGGAAAGCCTATGATAGCCAAAAACATTCAGTACTTC | CASSGLAGKPMIAKNIQYF
NA | TRBJ2-1 | NA | TRBV11-2 | TGTGCCAGCAGCCCAAGGACAGAGTACAATGAGCAGTTCTTC | CASSPRTEYNEQFF
NA | TRBJ2-5 | NA | TRBV5-1 | TGCGCCAGCAGCCCGACGTCGGACAGAGCAGAGACCCAGTACTTC | CASSPTSDRAETQYF
TRBD1 | TRBJ1-5 | few | TRBV20-1 | TGCAGTGCCTTGAGCGGGACAGACAATCAGCCCCAGCATTTT | CSALSGTDNQPQHF
NA | TRBJ2-2 | many | TRBV28 | TGTGCCAGCAGTCATCTAAGTCCATCTCGCACCGGGGAGCTGTTTTTT | CASSHLSPSRTGELFF
NA | TRBJ1-2 | many | TRBV29-1 | TGCAGCGTTCCAGTTTACGACTATGGCTACACCTTC | CSVPVYDYGYTF